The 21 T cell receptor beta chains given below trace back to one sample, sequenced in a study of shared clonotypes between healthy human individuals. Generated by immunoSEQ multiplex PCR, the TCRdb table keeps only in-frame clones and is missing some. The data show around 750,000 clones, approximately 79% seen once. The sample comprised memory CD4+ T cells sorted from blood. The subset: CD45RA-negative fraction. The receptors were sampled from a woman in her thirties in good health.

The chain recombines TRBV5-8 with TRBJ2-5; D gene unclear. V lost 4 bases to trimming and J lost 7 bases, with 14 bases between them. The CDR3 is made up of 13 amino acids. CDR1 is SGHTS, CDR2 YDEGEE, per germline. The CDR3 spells CASSLTSVRTQYF. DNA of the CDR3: TGTGCCAGCAGCCTGACGTCCGTTAGGACCCAGTACTTC.

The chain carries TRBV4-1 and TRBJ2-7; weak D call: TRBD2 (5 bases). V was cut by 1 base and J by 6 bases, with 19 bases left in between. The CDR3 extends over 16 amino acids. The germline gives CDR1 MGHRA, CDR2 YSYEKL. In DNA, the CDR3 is TGCGCCAGCAGCCAAGTAGTAATCCTAGCCCGGTCCGAGCAGTACTTC. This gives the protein CASSQVVILARSEQYF.

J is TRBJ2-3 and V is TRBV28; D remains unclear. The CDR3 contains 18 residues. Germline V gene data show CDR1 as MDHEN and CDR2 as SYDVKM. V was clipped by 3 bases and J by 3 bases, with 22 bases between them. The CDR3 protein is CASSFAPHLPFSTDTQYF. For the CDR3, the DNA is TGTGCCAGCAGTTTTGCCCCCCACCTACCTTTTAGTACAGATACGCAGTATTTT.

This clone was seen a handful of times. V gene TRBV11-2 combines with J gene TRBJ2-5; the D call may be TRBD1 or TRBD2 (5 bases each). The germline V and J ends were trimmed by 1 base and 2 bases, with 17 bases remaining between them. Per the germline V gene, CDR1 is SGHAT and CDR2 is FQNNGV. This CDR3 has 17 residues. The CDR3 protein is CASSLAVMGPGQETQYF. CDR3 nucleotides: TGTGCCAGCAGCTTAGCTGTGATGGGGCCGGGGCAAGAGACCCAGTACTTC.

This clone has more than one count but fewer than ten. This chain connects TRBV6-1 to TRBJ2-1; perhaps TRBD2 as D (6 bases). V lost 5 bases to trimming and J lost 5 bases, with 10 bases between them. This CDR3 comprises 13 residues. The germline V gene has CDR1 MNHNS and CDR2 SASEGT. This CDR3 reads CASSRENDNEQFF. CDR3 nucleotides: TGTGCCAGCAGTCGGGAGAACGACAATGAGCAGTTCTTC.

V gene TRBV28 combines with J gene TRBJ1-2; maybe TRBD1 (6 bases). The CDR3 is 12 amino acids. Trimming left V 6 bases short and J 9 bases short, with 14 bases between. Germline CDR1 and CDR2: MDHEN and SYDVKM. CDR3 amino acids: CASSPTGLSYTF. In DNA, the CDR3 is TGTGCCAGCAGCCCGACAGGTTTGAGCTACACCTTC.

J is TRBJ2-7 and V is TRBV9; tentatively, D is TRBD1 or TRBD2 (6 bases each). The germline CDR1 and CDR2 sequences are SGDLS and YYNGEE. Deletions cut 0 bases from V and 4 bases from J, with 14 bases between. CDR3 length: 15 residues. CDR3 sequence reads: CASSVGSGGGYEQYF. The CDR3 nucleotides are TGTGCCAGCAGCGTAGGGTCAGGAGGGGGTTACGAGCAGTACTTC.

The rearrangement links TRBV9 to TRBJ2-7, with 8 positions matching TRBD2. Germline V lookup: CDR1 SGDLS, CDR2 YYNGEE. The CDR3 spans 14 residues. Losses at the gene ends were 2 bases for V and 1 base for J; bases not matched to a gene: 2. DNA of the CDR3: TGTGCCAGCAGCGTTTCTAGCGGGTCCTACGAGCAGTACTTC. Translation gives CASSVSSGSYEQYF.

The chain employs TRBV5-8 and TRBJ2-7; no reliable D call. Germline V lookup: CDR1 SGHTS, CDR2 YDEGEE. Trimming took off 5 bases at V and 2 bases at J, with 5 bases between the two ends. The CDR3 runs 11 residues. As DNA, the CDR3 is TGTGCCAGCAGTAGAGCCTACGAGCAGTACTTC. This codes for CASSRAYEQYF. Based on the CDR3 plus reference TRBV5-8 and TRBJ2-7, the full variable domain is EAGVTQSPTHLIKTRGQQATLRCSPISGHTSVYWYQQALGLGLQFLLWYDEGEERNRGNFPPRFSGRQFPNYSSELNVNALELEDSALYLCASSRAYEQYFGPGTRLTVT.

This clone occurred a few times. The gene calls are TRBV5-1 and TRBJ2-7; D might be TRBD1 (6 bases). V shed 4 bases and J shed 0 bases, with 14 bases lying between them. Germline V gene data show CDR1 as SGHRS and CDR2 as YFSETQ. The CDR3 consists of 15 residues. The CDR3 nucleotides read TGCGCCAGCAGCAAAAGACAGGACTTCTCCTACGAGCAGTACTTC. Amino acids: CASSKRQDFSYEQYF. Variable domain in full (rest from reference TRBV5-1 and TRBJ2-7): KAGVTQTPRYLIKTRGQQVTLSCSPISGHRSVSWYQQTPGQGLQFLFEYFSETQRNKGNFPGRFSGRQFSNSRSEMNVSTLELGDSALYLCASSKRQDFSYEQYFGPGTRLTVT.

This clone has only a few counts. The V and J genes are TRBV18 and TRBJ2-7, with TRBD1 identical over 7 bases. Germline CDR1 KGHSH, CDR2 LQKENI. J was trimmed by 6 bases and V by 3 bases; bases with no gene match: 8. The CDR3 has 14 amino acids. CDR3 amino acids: CASSPGQDPFEQYF. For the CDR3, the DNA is TGTGCCAGCTCACCTGGACAGGACCCCTTCGAGCAGTACTTC.

CDR3 loop: CASNSPVLSSYNEQFF. CDR3 nucleotide sequence: TGTGCCAGCAATTCTCCAGTCCTGAGCTCCTACAATGAGCAGTTCTTC. The chain combines TRBV28 with TRBJ2-1, with D unclear. Trimming cost V 7 bases and J 0 bases, with 16 bases left between them. The germline V gene encodes CDR1 MDHEN and CDR2 SYDVKM. The CDR3 spans 16 residues.

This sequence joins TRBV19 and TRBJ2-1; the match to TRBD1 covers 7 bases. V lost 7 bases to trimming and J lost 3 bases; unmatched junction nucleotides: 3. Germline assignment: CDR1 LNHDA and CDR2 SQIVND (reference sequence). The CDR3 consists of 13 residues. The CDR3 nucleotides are TGTGCCAGTAATACAGGGGTCTACAATGAGCAGTTCTTC. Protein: CASNTGVYNEQFF.

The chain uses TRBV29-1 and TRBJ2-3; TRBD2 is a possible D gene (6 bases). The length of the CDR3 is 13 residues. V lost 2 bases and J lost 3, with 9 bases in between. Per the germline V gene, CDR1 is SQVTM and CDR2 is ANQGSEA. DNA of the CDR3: TGCAGCGTTGAAACGGGAGTTACAGATACGCAGTATTTT. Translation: CSVETGVTDTQYF.

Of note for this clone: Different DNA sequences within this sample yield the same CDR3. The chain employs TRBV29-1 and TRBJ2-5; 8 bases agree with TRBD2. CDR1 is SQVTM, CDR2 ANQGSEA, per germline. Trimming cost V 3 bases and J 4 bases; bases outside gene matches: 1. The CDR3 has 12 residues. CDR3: CSVDSGVETQYF. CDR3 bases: TGCAGCGTTGATAGCGGGGTAGAGACCCAGTACTTC.

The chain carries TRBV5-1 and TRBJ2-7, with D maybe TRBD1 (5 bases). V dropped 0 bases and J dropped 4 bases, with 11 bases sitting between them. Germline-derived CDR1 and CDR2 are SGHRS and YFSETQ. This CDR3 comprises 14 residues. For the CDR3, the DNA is TGCGCCAGCAGCTTGGATGGCAGGGTATACGAGCAGTACTTC. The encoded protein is CASSLDGRVYEQYF.

CDR3 DNA: TGCGCCAGCAGCCCAGCGGGGCAGCACACCGGGGAGCTGTTTTTT. As protein: CASSPAGQHTGELFF. The rearrangement uses TRBV4-1 and TRBJ2-2; 7 bases are a match to TRBD2. The CDR3 length is 15 residues. The V and J ends lost 4 bases and 3 bases, in that order; junction bases with no gene match: 5. The V gene's germline CDR1 is MGHRA and CDR2 YSYEKL.

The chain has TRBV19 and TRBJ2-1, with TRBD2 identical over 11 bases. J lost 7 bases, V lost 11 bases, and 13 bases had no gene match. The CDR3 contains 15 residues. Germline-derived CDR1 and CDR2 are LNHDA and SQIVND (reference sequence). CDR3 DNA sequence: TGTGCCCGTTCGCTGACTAGCGGGAAGTTAAATGAGCAGTTCTTC. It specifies CARSLTSGKLNEQFF.

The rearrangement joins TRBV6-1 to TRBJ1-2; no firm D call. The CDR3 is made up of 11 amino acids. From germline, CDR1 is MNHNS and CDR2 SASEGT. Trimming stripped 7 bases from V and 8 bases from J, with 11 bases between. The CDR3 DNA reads TGTGCCAGCAACTTTGCCGGGGGCTACACCTTC. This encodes CASNFAGGYTF.

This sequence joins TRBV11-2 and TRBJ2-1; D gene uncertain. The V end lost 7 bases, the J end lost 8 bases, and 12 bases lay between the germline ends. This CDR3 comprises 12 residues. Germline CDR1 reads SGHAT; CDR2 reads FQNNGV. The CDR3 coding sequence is TGTGCCAGCACCTCCGGCCAGGATGAGCAGTTCTTC. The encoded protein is CASTSGQDEQFF.

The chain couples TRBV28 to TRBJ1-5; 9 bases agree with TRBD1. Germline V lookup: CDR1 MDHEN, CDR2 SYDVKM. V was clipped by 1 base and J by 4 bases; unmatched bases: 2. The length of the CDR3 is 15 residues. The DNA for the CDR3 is TGTGCCAGCAGTTTATTCGGACAGGGGAATCAGCCCCAGCATTTT. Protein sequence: CASSLFGQGNQPQHF.